Shown below are 6 T cell receptor beta chains from a single sample sequenced in a study of cytomegalovirus exposure and HLA in healthy donors. With 60 Vbeta and 13 Jbeta primers, the PCR was carried out. Assay: immunoSEQ multiplex PCR; the TCRdb copy retains only in-frame clones and omits some. The sample consists of 150,000 to 170,000 clones, roughly three quarters of them appearing once. The source material was PBMCs. The receptors shown here come from a man younger than 40 in good health and CMV-seropositive.

This chain joins TRBV30 and TRBJ1-1, with D possibly TRBD1 on 5 matching bases. Germline CDR1 GTSNPN, CDR2 SVGIG (reference sequence). The CDR3 contains 15 residues. With 4 bases removed from V and 0 bases from J, the gap between germline ends came to 15 bases. This chain's CDR3 is CAWKPGNLMNTEAFF. CDR3 nucleotides: TGTGCCTGGAAACCAGGGAATCTTATGAACACTGAAGCTTTCTTT.

The DNA for the CDR3 is TGCGCCAGCAGCGACCGACAGGGGTCGTACAATGAGCAGTTCTTC. Protein product: CASSDRQGSYNEQFF. The genes are TRBV5-1 and TRBJ2-1; 8 nucleotides line up with TRBD1. The ends lost 4 bases at V and 4 bases at J; junction bases unmatched: 7. The germline CDR1 and CDR2 sequences are SGHRS and YFSETQ. The CDR3 extends over 15 amino acids.

The CDR3 spells CASSREQGANPEQYF. CDR3 coding DNA: TGTGCCAGCAGCCGTGAACAGGGGGCGAATCCCGAGCAGTACTTC. V usage is TRBV7-9 and J usage is TRBJ2-7; 9 bases map to TRBD1. CDR3 length equals 15 residues. In germline, CDR1 is SEHNR, CDR2 FQNEAQ (reference sequence). V was clipped by 5 bases and J by 6 bases; unmatched bases: 11.

The V and J genes are TRBV19 and TRBJ1-6, with 10 positions matching TRBD1. The junction had 1 base not matched to a gene; V was cut back by 8 bases and J by 6 bases. This CDR3 contains 13 residues. Germline V gives CDR1 LNHDA, CDR2 SQIVND (reference sequence). CDR3 nucleotides: TGTGCCAGTTGGACAGGGGGTAATTCACCCCTCCACTTT. This translates into CASWTGGNSPLHF.

The CDR3 sequence is CASSPRTGFNYGYTF. The CDR3 DNA reads as TGTGCCAGCTCACCCCGGACAGGGTTTAACTATGGCTACACCTTC. The rearrangement links TRBV18 to TRBJ1-2, with 8 nucleotides matching TRBD1. Germline V CDR1 and CDR2: KGHSH, LQKENI. The CDR3 is 15 residues long. Germline trimming cut 3 bases from V and 1 base from J; bases unmatched to any gene: 4.

J is TRBJ2-5 and V is TRBV7-8; D might be TRBD2 (6 bases). CDR1 is SGHVS, CDR2 FQNEAQ, per germline. The CDR3 is 15 amino acids. V lost 2 bases, J lost 5 bases, and 15 bases lay in between. CDR3 nucleotides: TGTGCCAGCAGCTTATCCCCGACGGAGGGGGAGACCCAGTACTTC. The encoded protein is CASSLSPTEGETQYF.